The 9 T cell receptor beta chains reported below all come from one sample, sequenced in a study of response to subunit inactivated influenza vaccine. MiXCR, applied by TCRdb to the RT-PCR reads, yields one record per CDR3 protein. The table records some 600,000 distinct CDR3 sequences, 14% of them present only once. The material sequenced was PBMCs from blood, taken 14 to 15 days before vaccination. These receptors all come from a man aged 45 to 65 who received an inactivated influenza vaccine.

This clonotype has a handful of counts. The J gene is TRBJ1-1, the V gene TRBV29-1; D perhaps matches TRBD1 (5 bases). The CDR3 extends over 13 amino acids. Germline CDR1 is SQVTM and CDR2 is ANQGSEA. Deletions cut 4 bases from V and 0 bases from J, with 9 bases between. The CDR3: CSVVRAMNTEAFF. The CDR3 region has the DNA TGCAGCGTTGTCAGGGCTATGAACACTGAAGCTTTCTTT.

The rearrangement joins TRBV5-5 to TRBJ1-2, with a weak D call TRBD1 (5 bases). Trimming cost V 6 bases and J 3 bases, with 12 bases left between them. Germline V lookup: CDR1 SGHKS, CDR2 YYEKEE (reference sequence). The CDR3 is made up of 13 amino acids. CDR3: CASNEGRYYGYTF. In DNA, the CDR3 is TGTGCCAGCAATGAGGGGCGGTACTATGGCTACACCTTC.

V is TRBV30 and J is TRBJ2-2; a weak D match, TRBD1 (5 bases). V lost 4 bases and J lost 1, with 16 bases in between. Germline assignment: CDR1 GTSNPN and CDR2 SVGIG (reference sequence). This CDR3 comprises 16 residues. CDR3 DNA: TGTGCCTGGAATAACAGGTCCACTTGGAACACCGGGGAGCTGTTTTTT. It codes for CAWNNRSTWNTGELFF.

Comments on this clonotype: A single base separates this from a much larger clone, so it may be a read error. The chain recombines TRBV12-3 or TRBV12-4 with TRBJ2-1; D gene uncertain. The CDR3 runs to 13 residues. Trimming pared 6 bases from V and 0 bases from J, leaving 6 bases between. The CDR3 DNA sequence: TGTGCCAGCAGACGGCGCTCCTACAATGAGCAGTTCTTC. Its translation is CASRRRSYNEQFF.

This chain uses TRBV9 with TRBJ2-1; 10 nucleotides align to TRBD2. Germline V lookup: CDR1 SGDLS, CDR2 YYNGEE. Losses at the gene ends were 4 bases for V and 5 bases for J; bases not matched to a gene: 9. This CDR3 comprises 16 residues. This CDR3 reads CASSLRSLAGDNEQFF. CDR3 DNA: TGTGCCAGCAGCCTGAGGTCTCTAGCGGGGGACAATGAGCAGTTCTTC.

The table lists this clonotype with a few counts. CDR3 loop: CASSYSIRGESSYEQYF. DNA for the CDR3: TGTGCCAGCAGTTACTCGATCCGTGGGGAAAGCTCCTACGAGCAGTACTTC. The chain combines TRBV6-2 or TRBV6-3 with TRBJ2-7; no clear D. This CDR3 is built from 17 residues. Looked up from germline, CDR1 is MNHEY and CDR2 is SVGEGT. With 0 bases removed from V and 0 bases from J, the gap between germline ends came to 15 bases.

The rearrangement uses TRBV4-2 and TRBJ2-3; TRBD1 agrees at 7 bases. The V gene's germline CDR1 is LGHNA and CDR2 YNFKEQ. J gave up 3 bases and V 0 bases, and 12 bases lay outside the gene matches. This CDR3 has 18 residues. The DNA for the CDR3 is TGTGCCAGCAGCCAAGATTGGGTGACAGGGATTGTTACAGATACGCAGTATTTT. It yields the protein CASSQDWVTGIVTDTQYF.

This clonotype was seen ten or more times. CDR3 loop: CASSRDRGRAGELFF. The DNA of the CDR3 is TGTGCCAGCAGCCGGGACAGGGGGCGCGCCGGGGAGCTGTTTTTT. The rearrangement links TRBV14 to TRBJ2-2, with 12 positions matching TRBD1. This CDR3 has 15 amino acids. CDR1 and CDR2 from the germline V gene are SGHDN and FVKESK. The ends lost 4 bases at V and 6 bases at J; junction bases unmatched: 3.

This clonotype was recorded many times. V usage is TRBV12-3 or TRBV12-4 and J usage is TRBJ1-2; 7 nucleotides agree with TRBD1. J lost 8 bases, V lost 6 bases, and 6 bases had no gene match. The CDR3 length is 12 residues. CDR3 sequence reads: CASRRGTAGYTF. CDR3 bases: TGTGCCAGCAGACGTGGGACAGCGGGCTACACCTTC.